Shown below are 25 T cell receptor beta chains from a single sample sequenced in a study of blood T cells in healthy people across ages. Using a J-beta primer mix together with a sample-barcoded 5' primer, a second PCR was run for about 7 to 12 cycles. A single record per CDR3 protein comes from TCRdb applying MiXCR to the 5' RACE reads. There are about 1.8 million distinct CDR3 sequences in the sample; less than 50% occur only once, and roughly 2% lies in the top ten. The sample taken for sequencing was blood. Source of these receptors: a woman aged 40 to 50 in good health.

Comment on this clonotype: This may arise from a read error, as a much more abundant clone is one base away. The CDR3 is CASSHFNEQFF. CDR3 sequence (DNA): TGTGCCAGCAGCCACTTCAATGAGCAGTTCTTC. V usage is TRBV4-2 and J usage is TRBJ2-1; D remains ambiguous. This CDR3 has 11 residues. Trimming removed 3 bases at V and 6 bases at J, with 3 bases between. The germline V gene encodes CDR1 LGHNA and CDR2 YNFKEQ.

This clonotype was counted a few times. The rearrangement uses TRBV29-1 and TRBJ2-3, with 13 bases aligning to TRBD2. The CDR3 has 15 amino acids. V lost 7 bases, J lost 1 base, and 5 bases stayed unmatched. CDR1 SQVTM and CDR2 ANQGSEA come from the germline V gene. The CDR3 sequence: CSGLTSGGRTDTQYF. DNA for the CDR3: TGCAGCGGCCTGACTAGCGGGGGGCGCACAGATACGCAGTATTTT.

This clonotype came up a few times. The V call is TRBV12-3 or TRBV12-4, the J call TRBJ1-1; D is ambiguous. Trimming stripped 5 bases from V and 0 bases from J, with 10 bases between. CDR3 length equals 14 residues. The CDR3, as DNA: TGTGCCAGCAGTGCCACGACACTGAACACTGAAGCTTTCTTT. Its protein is CASSATTLNTEAFF.

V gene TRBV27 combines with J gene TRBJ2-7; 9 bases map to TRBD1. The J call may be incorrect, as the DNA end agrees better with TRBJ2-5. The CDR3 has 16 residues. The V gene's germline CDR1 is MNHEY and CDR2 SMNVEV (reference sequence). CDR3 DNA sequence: TGTGCCAGCAGTTTGAGGACAGGGGCTATACCAGAGACCCAGTACTTC. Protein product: CASSLRTGAIPETQYF.

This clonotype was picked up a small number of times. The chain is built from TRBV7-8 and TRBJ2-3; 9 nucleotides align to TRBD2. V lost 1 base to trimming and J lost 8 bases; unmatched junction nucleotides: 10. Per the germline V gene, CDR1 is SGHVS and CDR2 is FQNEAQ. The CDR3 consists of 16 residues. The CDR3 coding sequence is TGTGCCAGCAGCTTAGGTCGGGCTAGCGGGGAGAGTACGCAGTATTTT. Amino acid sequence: CASSLGRASGESTQYF. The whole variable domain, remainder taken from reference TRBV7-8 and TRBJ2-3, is GAGVSQSPRYKVAKRGQDVALRCDPISGHVSLFWYQQALGQGPEFLTYFQNEAQLDKSGLPSDRFFAERPEGSVSTLKIQRTQQEDSAVYLCASSLGRASGESTQYFGPGTRLTVL.

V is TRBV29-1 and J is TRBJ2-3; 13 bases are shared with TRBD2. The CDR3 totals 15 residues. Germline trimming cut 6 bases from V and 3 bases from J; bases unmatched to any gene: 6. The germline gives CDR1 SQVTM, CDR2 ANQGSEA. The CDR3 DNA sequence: TGCAGCGTGCGGGGGGGACTAGCGGGGACAGATACGCAGTATTTT. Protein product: CSVRGGLAGTDTQYF.

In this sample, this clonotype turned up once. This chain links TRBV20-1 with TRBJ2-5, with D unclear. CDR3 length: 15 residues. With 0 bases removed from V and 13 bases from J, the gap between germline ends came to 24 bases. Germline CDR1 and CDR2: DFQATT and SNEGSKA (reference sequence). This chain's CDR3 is CSARDRWRHAGVGYF. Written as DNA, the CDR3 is TGCAGTGCTAGAGATCGATGGCGGCATGCTGGCGTTGGGTACTTC.

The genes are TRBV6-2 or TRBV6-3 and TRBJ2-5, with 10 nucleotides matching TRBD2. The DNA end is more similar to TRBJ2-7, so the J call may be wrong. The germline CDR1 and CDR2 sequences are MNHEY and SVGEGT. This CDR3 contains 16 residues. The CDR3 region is CASTPSGGQYLGEQYF. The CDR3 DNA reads TGTGCCAGCACTCCTAGCGGGGGACAGTACCTCGGCGAGCAGTACTTC.

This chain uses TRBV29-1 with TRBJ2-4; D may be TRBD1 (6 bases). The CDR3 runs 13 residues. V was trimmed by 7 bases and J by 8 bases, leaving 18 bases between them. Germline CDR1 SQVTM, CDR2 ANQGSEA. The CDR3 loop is CSAHLRGGYIQYF. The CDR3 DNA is TGCAGCGCCCATCTCAGGGGCGGATACATTCAGTACTTC.

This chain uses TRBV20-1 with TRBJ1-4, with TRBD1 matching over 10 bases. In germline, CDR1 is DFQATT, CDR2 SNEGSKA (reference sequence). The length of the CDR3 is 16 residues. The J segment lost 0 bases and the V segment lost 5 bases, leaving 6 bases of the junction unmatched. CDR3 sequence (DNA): TGCAGTGCTCGACAGGGGGCCCTAGCAACTAATGAAAAACTGTTTTTT. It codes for CSARQGALATNEKLFF.

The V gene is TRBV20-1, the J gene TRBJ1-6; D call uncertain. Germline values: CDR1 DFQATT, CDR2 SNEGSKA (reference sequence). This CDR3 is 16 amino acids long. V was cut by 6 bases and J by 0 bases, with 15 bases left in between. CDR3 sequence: CSATDRVISYNSPLHF. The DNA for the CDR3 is TGCAGTGCGACTGACCGCGTTATCTCCTATAATTCACCCCTCCACTTT.

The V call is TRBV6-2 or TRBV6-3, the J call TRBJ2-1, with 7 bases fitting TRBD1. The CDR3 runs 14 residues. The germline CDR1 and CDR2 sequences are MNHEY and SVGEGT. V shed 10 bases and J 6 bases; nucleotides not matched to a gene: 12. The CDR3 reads CATFRQGEGNEQFF. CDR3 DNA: TGTGCCACCTTTAGACAGGGAGAGGGCAATGAGCAGTTCTTC.

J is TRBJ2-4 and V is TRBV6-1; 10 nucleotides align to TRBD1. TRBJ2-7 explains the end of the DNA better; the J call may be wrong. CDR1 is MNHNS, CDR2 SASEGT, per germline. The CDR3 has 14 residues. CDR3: CASIPGQGQGEQYF. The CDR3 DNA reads TGTGCCAGCATTCCGGGACAGGGGCAGGGCGAGCAGTACTTC.

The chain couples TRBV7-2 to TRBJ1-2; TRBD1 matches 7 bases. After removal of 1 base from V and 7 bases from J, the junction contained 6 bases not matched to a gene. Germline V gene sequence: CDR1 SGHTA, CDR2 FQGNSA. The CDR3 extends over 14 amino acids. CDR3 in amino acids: CASSLGRDSGGYTF. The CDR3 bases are TGTGCCAGCAGCTTAGGACGGGACAGTGGTGGCTACACCTTC.

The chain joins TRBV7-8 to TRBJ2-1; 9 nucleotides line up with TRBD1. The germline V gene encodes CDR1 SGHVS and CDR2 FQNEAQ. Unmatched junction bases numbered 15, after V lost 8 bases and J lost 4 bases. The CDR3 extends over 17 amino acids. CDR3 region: CASASYGTGTIYNEQFF. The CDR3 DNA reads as TGTGCCAGCGCGTCCTACGGGACAGGGACTATATACAATGAGCAGTTCTTC.

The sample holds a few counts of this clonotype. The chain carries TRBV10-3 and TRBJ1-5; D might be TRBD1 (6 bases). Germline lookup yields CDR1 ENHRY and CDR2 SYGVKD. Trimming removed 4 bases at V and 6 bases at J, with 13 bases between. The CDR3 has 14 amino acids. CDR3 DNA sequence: TGTGCCATCAGTGGAGAAGGGGGGTCTCAGCCCCAGCATTTT. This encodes CAISGEGGSQPQHF.

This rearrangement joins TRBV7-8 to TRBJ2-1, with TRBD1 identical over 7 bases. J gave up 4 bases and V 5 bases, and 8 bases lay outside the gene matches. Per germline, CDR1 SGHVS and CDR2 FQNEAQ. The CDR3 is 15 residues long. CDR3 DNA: TGTGCCAGCAGCGGGTCGGGACAGAGGTACAATGAGCAGTTCTTC. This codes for CASSGSGQRYNEQFF.

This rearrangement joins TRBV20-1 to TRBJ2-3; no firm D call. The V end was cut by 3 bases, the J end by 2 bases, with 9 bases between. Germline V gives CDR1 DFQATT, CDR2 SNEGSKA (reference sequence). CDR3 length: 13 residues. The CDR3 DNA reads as TGCAGTGCTAGTAAAGCCTACACAGATACGCAGTATTTT. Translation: CSASKAYTDTQYF.

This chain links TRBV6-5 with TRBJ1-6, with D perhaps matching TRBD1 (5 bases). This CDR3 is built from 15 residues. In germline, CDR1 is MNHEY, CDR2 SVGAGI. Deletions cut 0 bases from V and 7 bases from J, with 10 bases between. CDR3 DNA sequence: TGTGCCAGCAGTTACTCGACAGAGAGAAATTCACCCCTCCACTTT. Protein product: CASSYSTERNSPLHF.

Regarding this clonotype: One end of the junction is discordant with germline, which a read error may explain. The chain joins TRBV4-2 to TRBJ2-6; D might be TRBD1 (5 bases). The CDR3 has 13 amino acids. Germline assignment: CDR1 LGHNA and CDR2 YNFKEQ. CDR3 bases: TGTGCCAGCAGCGCCTTTGGGGCCGACGTCCTGACTTTC. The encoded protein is CASSAFGADVLTF.

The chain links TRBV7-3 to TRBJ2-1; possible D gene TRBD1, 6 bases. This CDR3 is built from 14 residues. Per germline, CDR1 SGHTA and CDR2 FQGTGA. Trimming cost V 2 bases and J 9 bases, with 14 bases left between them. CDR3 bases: TGTGCCAGCAGCTTAGGCGTAGAAGGGGGTGAGCAGTTCTTC. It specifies CASSLGVEGGEQFF.

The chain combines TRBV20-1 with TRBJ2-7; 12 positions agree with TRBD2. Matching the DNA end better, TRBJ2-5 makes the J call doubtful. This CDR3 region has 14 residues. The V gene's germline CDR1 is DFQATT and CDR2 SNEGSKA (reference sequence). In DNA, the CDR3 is TGCAGTGCTGGACTAGCGGGGTCTTCAGAGACCCAGTACTTC. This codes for CSAGLAGSSETQYF.

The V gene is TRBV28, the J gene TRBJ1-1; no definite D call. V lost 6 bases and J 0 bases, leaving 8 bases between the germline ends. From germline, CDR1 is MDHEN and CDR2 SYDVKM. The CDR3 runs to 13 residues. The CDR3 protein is CASSQIMNTEAFF. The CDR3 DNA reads TGTGCCAGCAGCCAAATCATGAACACTGAAGCTTTCTTT.

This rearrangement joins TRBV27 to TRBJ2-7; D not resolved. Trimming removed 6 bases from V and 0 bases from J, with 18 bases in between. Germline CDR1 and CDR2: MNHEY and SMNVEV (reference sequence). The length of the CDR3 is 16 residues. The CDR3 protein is CASRSELGRHSYEQYF. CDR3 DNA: TGTGCCAGCAGGTCCGAGTTGGGCAGGCACTCCTACGAGCAGTACTTC.

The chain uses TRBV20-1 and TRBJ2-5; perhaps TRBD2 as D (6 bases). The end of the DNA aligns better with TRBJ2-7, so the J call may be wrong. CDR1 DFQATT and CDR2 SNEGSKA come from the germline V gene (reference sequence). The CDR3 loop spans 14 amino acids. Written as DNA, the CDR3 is TGCAGTGCTAGAGGGCCTGGAGGGAACTACGAGCAGTACTTC. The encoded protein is CSARGPGGNYEQYF.